A single sample gave rise to the 22 T cell receptor beta chains below, sequenced in a study of a mutant IDH1 vaccine in newly diagnosed glioma. These TCRs are of unknown antigen specificity. TCRdb's copy holds only in-frame clones and misses some; the assay was immunoSEQ multiplex PCR. The table records about 64,000 clones, roughly 74% of them present only once. The time point was: week 35, safety follow-up. A single vaccine dose contained 300 ug of mutant IDH1 20-mer peptide, and topical imiquimod was used with it. The sequencing here drew on PBMCs, taken from a glioma patient whose treatment included an IDH1 peptide vaccine. These receptors were collected from a man between 45 and 60 years old with glioma.

The chain couples TRBV5-1 to TRBJ2-1, with 7 bases lining up with TRBD2. The CDR3 has 15 residues. J was trimmed by 6 bases and V by 3 bases; bases with no gene match: 9. CDR1 is SGHRS and CDR2 is YFSETQ in the germline V gene. The chain's CDR3 is CASSSSGAGPNEQFF. CDR3 DNA: TGCGCCAGCAGCTCCAGCGGGGCCGGTCCCAATGAGCAGTTCTTC.

The V call is TRBV18, the J call TRBJ1-1, with D hard to call. CDR1 is KGHSH and CDR2 is LQKENI in the germline V gene. The CDR3 is made up of 13 amino acids. Between the trimmed V and J ends, which lost 4 bases and 3 bases, there was a span of 9 bases. The CDR3 region has the DNA TGTGCCAGCTCACGAGAGAGGGACACTGAAGCTTTCTTT. Translated, it gives CASSRERDTEAFF.

The chain uses TRBV10-2 and TRBJ2-1, with 9 nucleotides matching TRBD2. The germline CDR1 and CDR2 sequences are WSHSY and SAAADI. The CDR3 covers 14 residues. Trimming cost V 6 bases and J 5 bases; bases outside gene matches: 5. CDR3 nucleotides: TGCGCCAGCAGCGGGCGGGGGGGAAACAATGAGCAGTTCTTC. Its protein is CASSGRGGNNEQFF.

The chain has TRBV7-8 and TRBJ1-1, with D maybe TRBD1 (6 bases). The V end lost 3 bases, the J end lost 11 bases, and 13 bases lay between the germline ends. Germline values: CDR1 SGHVS, CDR2 FQNEAQ. The CDR3 is 12 amino acids. The CDR3 region has the DNA TGTGCCAGCAGCTTCCAGGGGCGCGGGGCTTTCTTT. This sequence encodes CASSFQGRGAFF.

The chain is built from TRBV9 and TRBJ1-4; 9 bases map to TRBD1. With 0 bases clipped from V and 8 bases from J, the junction kept 5 bases outside the gene matches. The CDR3 sequence is 15 residues long. Germline V gene lookup returns CDR1 SGDLS and CDR2 YYNGEE. The CDR3 DNA reads TGTGCCAGCAGCGTAGGCACAGGGGGCGACGAAAAACTGTTTTTT. It translates to CASSVGTGGDEKLFF.

The rearrangement links TRBV27 to TRBJ1-1; D gene ambiguous. V lost 2 bases and J 0 bases, leaving 10 bases between the germline ends. The CDR3 spans 15 residues. The germline gives CDR1 MNHEY, CDR2 SMNVEV (reference sequence). The CDR3 bases are TGTGCCAGCAGTTTAGGAACAGACCTGAACACTGAAGCTTTCTTT. It is translated as CASSLGTDLNTEAFF.

V gene TRBV7-9 combines with J gene TRBJ2-2; D ambiguous. Germline V CDR1 and CDR2: SEHNR, FQNEAQ (reference sequence). Trimming stripped 8 bases from V and 0 bases from J, with 10 bases between. The CDR3 covers 14 residues. In DNA form, the CDR3 reads TGTGCCAGCCTGCTCACCGCGAACACCGGGGAGCTGTTTTTT. Translated: CASLLTANTGELFF. Combining the CDR3 with reference TRBV7-9 and TRBJ2-2 gives the whole variable domain DTGVSQNPRHKITKRGQNVTFRCDPISEHNRLYWYRQTLGQGPEFLTYFQNEAQLEKSRLLSDRFSAERPKGSFSTLEIQRTEQGDSAMYLCASLLTANTGELFFGEGSRLTVL.

Regarding this clone: An end of the junction does not agree with germline; a read error may underlie this. The chain recombines TRBV20-1 with TRBJ1-2; no clear D gene. Germline values: CDR1 DFQATT, CDR2 SNEGSKA (reference sequence). The length of the CDR3 is 11 residues. CDR3 in DNA: TGCAGTGCTTTCCGGGATCCCCATTTCCTCTTC. As protein: CSAFRDPHFLF.

The V gene is TRBV19, the J gene TRBJ1-5, with D possibly TRBD1 on 5 matching bases. The CDR3 length is 16 residues. The ends were cut back, 3 bases at V and 2 bases at J, with 14 bases in the middle. Looked up from germline, CDR1 is LNHDA and CDR2 is SQIVND (reference sequence). CDR3 in amino acids: CASSISVGDGNQPQHF. The CDR3, as DNA: TGTGCCAGTAGTATTTCCGTAGGGGATGGCAATCAGCCCCAGCATTTT.

The V and J genes are TRBV6-1 and TRBJ2-5, with D possibly TRBD2 on 6 matching bases. V was shortened by 5 bases and J by 2 bases, with 9 bases between the two germline ends. CDR1 and CDR2 from the germline V gene are MNHNS and SASEGT. CDR3 length equals 13 residues. This CDR3 is CASSTGSQETQYF. The DNA for the CDR3 is TGTGCCAGCAGTACCGGGAGTCAAGAGACCCAGTACTTC.

The chain links TRBV30 to TRBJ1-3; D remains unclear. Germline values: CDR1 GTSNPN, CDR2 SVGIG (reference sequence). The CDR3 spans 15 residues. The germline V and J ends were trimmed by 6 bases and 2 bases, with 17 bases remaining between them. CDR3 region: CACSRVMLAGNTIYF. DNA for the CDR3: TGTGCCTGCTCAAGGGTGATGCTCGCTGGAAACACCATATATTTT.

This clone was counted between two and nine times. The chain combines TRBV7-9 with TRBJ2-5; 10 bases are a match to TRBD1. The CDR3 has 14 amino acids. Germline CDR1 and CDR2: SEHNR and FQNEAQ (reference sequence). The V and J ends lost 6 bases and 5 bases, in that order; junction bases with no gene match: 6. CDR3 in amino acids: CASRRDRGRETQYF. CDR3 DNA: TGTGCCAGCAGGCGGGACAGGGGCCGGGAGACCCAGTACTTC.

V is TRBV19 and J is TRBJ1-1; D might be TRBD1 (5 bases). The CDR3 sequence is 15 residues long. With 3 bases removed from V and 4 bases from J, the gap between germline ends came to 15 bases. The germline CDR1 and CDR2 sequences are LNHDA and SQIVND (reference sequence). CDR3 region: CASSIYGRGATEAFF. The CDR3 DNA follows: TGTGCCAGTAGTATCTACGGAAGGGGCGCCACTGAAGCTTTCTTT.

The chain recombines TRBV5-1 with TRBJ1-4; D possibly corresponds to TRBD1 (6 bases). CDR3 length: 15 amino acids. Per the germline V gene, CDR1 is SGHRS and CDR2 is YFSETQ. Trimming took 3 bases from V and 5 from J, leaving 14 bases between them. CDR3 nucleotide sequence: TGCGCCAGCAGCTGGGGGGGCAGGGAGAATGAAAAACTGTTTTTT. This encodes CASSWGGRENEKLFF.

The chain joins TRBV30 to TRBJ2-7; 11 nucleotides line up with TRBD2. The CDR3 consists of 13 residues. V dropped 3 bases and J dropped 6; count of bases not matched to a gene: 4. The V gene's germline CDR1 is GTSNPN and CDR2 SVGIG (reference sequence). CDR3 in DNA: TGTGCCTGGAGATTAGGACTAGCGGGCGAGCAGTACTTC. It yields the protein CAWRLGLAGEQYF.

This clone has a single count. V gene TRBV14 combines with J gene TRBJ1-2; perhaps TRBD1 as D (6 bases). Trimming shortened V by 0 bases and J by 8 bases, and 31 bases separated the two germline ends. CDR1 is SGHDN and CDR2 is FVKESK in the germline V gene. The CDR3 contains 20 residues. DNA of the CDR3: TGTGCCAGCAGCCAAGAACGTCCGGGACACTCTATAACTATGGAACGGGGCTACACCTTC. This translates into CASSQERPGHSITMERGYTF. The full variable domain, its missing parts supplied by reference TRBV14 and TRBJ1-2, is EAGVTQFPSHSVIEKGQTVTLRCDPISGHDNLYWYRRVMGKEIKFLLHFVKESKQDESGMPNNRFLAERTGGTYSTLKVQPAELEDSGVYFCASSQERPGHSITMERGYTFGSGTRLTVV.

V usage is TRBV7-9 and J usage is TRBJ1-4; D is possibly TRBD1 (5 bases). This CDR3 has 16 residues. Deletions cut 5 bases from V and 2 bases from J, with 15 bases between. Looked up from germline, CDR1 is SEHNR and CDR2 is FQNEAQ (reference sequence). This chain's CDR3 is CASSLGAWGTNEKLFF. The CDR3 DNA follows: TGTGCCAGCAGCCTGGGCGCCTGGGGGACTAATGAAAAACTGTTTTTT.

The chain is built from TRBV5-1 and TRBJ2-1; 12 bases line up with TRBD2. V dropped 1 base and J dropped 0; count of bases not matched to a gene: 8. The CDR3 consists of 19 residues. From germline, CDR1 is SGHRS and CDR2 YFSETQ. CDR3 nucleotide sequence: TGCGCCAGCAGCTTGCACGGGACTAGCGGGCCCTACTCCTACAATGAGCAGTTCTTC. Encoded protein: CASSLHGTSGPYSYNEQFF.

This sequence joins TRBV7-9 and TRBJ2-3; possibly TRBD1 or TRBD2 for D (5 bases each). The V and J ends lost 3 bases and 2 bases respectively, with 12 bases between them. The CDR3 extends over 15 amino acids. Germline-derived CDR1 and CDR2 are SEHNR and FQNEAQ (reference sequence). The CDR3 DNA sequence: TGTGCCAGCAGCTTGTATTGGGGGTCCACAGATACGCAGTATTTT. The encoded protein is CASSLYWGSTDTQYF.

J is TRBJ1-1 and V is TRBV4-1, with no clear D. Germline loops: CDR1 MGHRA, CDR2 YSYEKL. Trimming pared 1 base from V and 7 bases from J, leaving 10 bases between. This CDR3 region has 13 residues. The DNA of the CDR3 is TGCGCCAGCAGCCAAGGGAAAAGCGATGAAGCTTTCTTT. Protein sequence: CASSQGKSDEAFF.

The chain uses TRBV6-1 and TRBJ1-1, with D tentatively TRBD1 (6 bases). This CDR3 spans 14 amino acids. Trimming took off 8 bases at V and 5 bases at J, with 18 bases between the two ends. The germline CDR1 and CDR2 sequences are MNHNS and SASEGT. CDR3 bases: TGTGCCAGCGTCCCCGAGAGGGGGAGGACTGAAGCTTTCTTT. Translation: CASVPERGRTEAFF.

V and J are TRBV7-9 and TRBJ2-7, with 12 positions matching TRBD2. Germline loops: CDR1 SEHNR, CDR2 FQNEAQ (reference sequence). V lost 2 bases, J lost 7 bases, and 3 bases stayed unmatched. The CDR3 is 14 residues long. The CDR3 region is CASSLLAGGQEQYF. The CDR3 DNA sequence: TGTGCCAGCAGCTTACTAGCGGGGGGGCAAGAGCAGTACTTC.